This T cell receptor (beta chain) is from a study of T-cell reconstitution after alpha-beta-depleted transplantation in children. Unique molecular identifiers featured in how the TCRbeta library was prepared. Using its own MiXCR run on the PCR reads, TCRdb lists one record per CDR3 protein. In the table there are about 360,000 distinct CDR3 sequences, roughly 15% of which are singletons. Germline V gives CDR1 SQVTM, CDR2 ANQGSEA. This CDR3 is built from 13 residues. J gave up 9 bases and V 5 bases, and 10 bases lay outside the gene matches. V gene TRBV29-1 combines with J gene TRBJ2-1; 7 bases match TRBD1. Sequenced material: PBMCs, taken from the stem cell graft. This sequence originates from a human donor who donated a stem cell graft to a child with Fanconi anemia. The CDR3 bases are TGCAGCGTTCCCGGCAGGGGGATTAGTGAGCAGTTCTTC. Translating it yields CSVPGRGISEQFF.